Listed here are 8 T cell receptor beta chains from one sample, sequenced in a study of regulatory T cells in long-lasting Graves disease. Time point meaning: newly diagnosed GD, antithyroid drugs for less than 3 months. Construction of the TCR library relied on RNA isolated from PBMCs. Building the TCR beta libraries relied on iRepertoire HTBI primers, and CDR3 regions underwent Arm-PCR. TCRdb independently ran MiXCR on the multiplex PCR reads; one entry per CDR3 protein. The sample has approximately 540,000 distinct CDR3 sequences, around 12% seen once; the top ten hold roughly 8.9%. The same specimen was also included in a second study, on T cells in Graves' hyperthyroidism and ophthalmopathy.

This sample comprised peripheral blood mononuclear cells (PBMCs), obtained at new diagnosis, from a patient treated with antithyroid drugs. The source is a woman in her twenties or thirties with Graves disease.

This clonotype has ten or more counts. The V call is TRBV9, the J call TRBJ2-1, with 7 bases fitting TRBD2. The CDR3 sequence is 15 residues long. Germline trimming cut 0 bases from V and 6 bases from J; bases unmatched to any gene: 6. The V gene's germline CDR1 is SGDLS and CDR2 YYNGEE. The CDR3 loop reads CASSVGGRVSNEQFF. The CDR3 DNA reads TGTGCCAGCAGCGTAGGGGGGAGGGTTTCCAATGAGCAGTTCTTC.

The table lists this clonotype with many counts. This chain uses TRBV27 with TRBJ2-4; 12 bases fit TRBD2. Trimming removed 6 bases from V and 8 bases from J; junction bases left unmatched: 11. Germline V gives CDR1 MNHEY, CDR2 SMNVEV (reference sequence). This CDR3 comprises 16 residues. The CDR3 DNA reads as TGTGCCAGCAGCAGGCTAGCGGGAGGGCCTCAGTACATTCAGTACTTC. Translated: CASSRLAGGPQYIQYF.

This clonotype was detected only a few times. The rearrangement links TRBV6-1 to TRBJ1-1; TRBD1 matches 10 bases. CDR3 length: 16 amino acids. Germline CDR1 MNHNS, CDR2 SASEGT. The V segment lost 4 bases and the J segment 0 bases; nucleotides outside the gene matches: 5. The CDR3 region has the DNA TGTGCCAGCAGTGCCGACAGGGGGCTAGTGAACACTGAAGCTTTCTTT. It is translated as CASSADRGLVNTEAFF.

In its sample, this clonotype was seen many times. V gene TRBV6-1 combines with J gene TRBJ2-7; perhaps TRBD2 as D (6 bases). The V gene lost 5 bases and the J gene lost 3 bases, with 8 bases spanning the gap. Germline V gene lookup returns CDR1 MNHNS and CDR2 SASEGT. The CDR3 spans 12 residues. The CDR3 spells CASSRRDYEQYF. The DNA of the CDR3 is TGTGCCAGCAGTCGGAGGGACTACGAGCAGTACTTC.

The chain couples TRBV2 to TRBJ2-1; the match to TRBD1 covers 7 bases. CDR3 length equals 14 residues. Per germline, CDR1 SNHLY and CDR2 FYNNEI. V trimming: 3 bases; J trimming: 7 bases; junction bases outside the gene matches: 6. For the CDR3, the DNA is TGTGCCAGCAGTGAGACGACAGGGCGGAATGAGCAGTTCTTC. Protein: CASSETTGRNEQFF.

This clonotype has ten or more counts. The chain joins TRBV7-2 to TRBJ1-2; 9 bases map to TRBD1. There are 15 residues in the CDR3. J lost 4 bases, V lost 7 bases, and 10 bases had no gene match. The germline V gene encodes CDR1 SGHTA and CDR2 FQGNSA. The CDR3 spells CASIKDRGAGYGYTF. CDR3 coding DNA: TGTGCCAGCATCAAAGACAGGGGGGCAGGCTATGGCTACACCTTC.

The table lists this clonotype with many counts. The chain has TRBV18 and TRBJ2-1; D is uncertain. This CDR3 has 18 residues. Trimming took off 3 bases at V and 2 bases at J, with 20 bases between the two ends. Germline V lookup: CDR1 KGHSH, CDR2 LQKENI. Here the CDR3 DNA reads TGTGCCAGCTCACCCCCCCCCGAGCAGAGGTATCCCTACAATGAGCAGTTCTTC. Protein product: CASSPPPEQRYPYNEQFF.

This clonotype was seen repeatedly, ten times or more. The chain carries TRBV18 and TRBJ1-2, with TRBD1 matching over 8 bases. Trimming removed 3 bases from V and 5 bases from J; junction bases left unmatched: 5. This CDR3 comprises 14 residues. Per germline, CDR1 KGHSH and CDR2 LQKENI. The CDR3 DNA reads TGTGCCAGCTCACCGACAGGGGCTTCATATGGCTACACCTTC. It encodes CASSPTGASYGYTF.